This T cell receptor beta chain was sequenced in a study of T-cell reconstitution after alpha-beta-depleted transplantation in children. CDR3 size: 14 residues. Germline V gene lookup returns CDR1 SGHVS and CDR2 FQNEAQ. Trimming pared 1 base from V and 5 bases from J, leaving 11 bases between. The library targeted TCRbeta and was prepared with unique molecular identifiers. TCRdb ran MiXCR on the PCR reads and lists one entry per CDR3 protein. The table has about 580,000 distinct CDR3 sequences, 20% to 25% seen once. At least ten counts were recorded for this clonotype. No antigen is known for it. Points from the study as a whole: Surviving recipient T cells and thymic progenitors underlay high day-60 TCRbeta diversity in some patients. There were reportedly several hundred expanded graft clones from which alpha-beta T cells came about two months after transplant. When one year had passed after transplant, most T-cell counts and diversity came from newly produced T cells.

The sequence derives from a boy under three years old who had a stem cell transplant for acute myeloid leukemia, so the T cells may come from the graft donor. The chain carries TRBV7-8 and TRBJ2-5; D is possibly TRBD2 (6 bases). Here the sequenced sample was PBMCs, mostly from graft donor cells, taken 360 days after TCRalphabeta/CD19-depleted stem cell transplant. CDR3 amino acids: CASSLEEGSETQYF. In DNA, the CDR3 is TGTGCCAGCAGCTTAGAGGAGGGTAGCGAGACCCAGTACTTC.